This T cell receptor beta chain derives from a study of T cell responses to AZD1222 COVID-19 vaccine. The repertoire was sequenced with immunoSEQ multiplex PCR; TCRdb's copy has only in-frame clones and lacks some. The sample holds around 100,000 clones, roughly 88% seen once. Overall study findings and caveats: Researchers took repertoire samples only after the peak T cell response had come. Possibly, clonal diversity was underestimated; donors were largely white British and included more females.

Concerning this clone itself: Its specificity is unknown.

CDR1 is KGHDR and CDR2 is SFDVKD in the germline V gene. The length of the CDR3 is 17 residues. V was cut by 0 bases and J by 0 bases, with 12 bases left in between. Sequenced here: peripheral blood, sampled on day 0 of AZD1222 vaccination. V gene TRBV24-1 combines with J gene TRBJ2-3; D not certain. The source is an adult in good health. The CDR3, as DNA: TGTGCCACCAGTGATTTGCTTCCTACGTATAGCACAGATACGCAGTATTTT. It translates to CATSDLLPTYSTDTQYF.